In its sample, the clone carrying this T cell receptor beta chain was seen many times. The sample originates from a study of Graves' ophthalmopathy and Graves' hyperthyroidism. It was from about 10 ml of fresh peripheral blood that the PBMCs came. RNA transcripts provided the template for amplifying TCR beta CDR3 regions. Scientists carried out first-round RT-PCR using HTBI primers and then a second-round multiplex PCR. TCRdb reprocessed the multiplex PCR reads via MiXCR and lists one record per CDR3 protein. The profile covers 300,000 to 500,000 distinct CDR3 sequences, with 15% appearing a single time and roughly 7% taken by the ten largest. V was clipped by 2 bases and J by 5 bases; unmatched bases: 6. Germline V gene data show CDR1 as SQVTM and CDR2 as ANQGSEA. The CDR3 sequence is 14 residues long.

This chain connects TRBV29-1 to TRBJ1-5, with 7 bases matching TRBD1. This TCR came from a woman aged 18-35 years with stable Graves' hyperthyroidism. The source material was peripheral blood. CDR3 nucleotides: TGCAGCGTTGAATTTGGGGACAGTCATCAGCCCCAGCATTTT. Protein: CSVEFGDSHQPQHF.